The clone carrying this T cell receptor (beta chain) has a single count. CDR3 length: 14 amino acids. Trimming took off 4 bases at V and 10 bases at J, with 15 bases between the two ends. Germline V lookup: CDR1 SGHRS, CDR2 YFSETQ. The sample belongs to a study of Ad26.COV2.S vaccination and SARS-CoV-2 variants. On the study more broadly: The donor belonged to the COV1001 Ad26.COV2.S trial arm. Each vaccinee took Ad26.COV2.S intramuscularly, once or twice 56 days apart.

The repertoire was sequenced with immunoSEQ multiplex PCR; TCRdb's copy has only in-frame clones and lacks some. The sample yields just over 350,000 clones, about 85% seen once. Treatment described: over 15 received Ad26.COV2.S at low or high dose, single or two shots; about 5 received placebo; per-sample allocation not given. Specimens were obtained on day 63 following the first vaccine or placebo injection. The specimen comprised peripheral blood, sampled in a trial of Ad26.COV2.S vaccine versus placebo. The V and J genes are TRBV5-1 and TRBJ1-6, with D uncertain. The receptor was isolated from a person aged 18-60 years who received the Ad26.COV2.S COVID-19 vaccine or a placebo. DNA of the CDR3: TGCGCCAGCAGCCTCCGGGCCGGCGGATCACCCCTCCACTTT. This encodes CASSLRAGGSPLHF.